Each of the 5 T cell receptor beta chains below was sequenced from the same sample in a study of Ad26.COV2.S vaccination and SARS-CoV-2 variants (dated by TCRdb to about 2021). Explained via the paper, the treatment or condition label denotes: 15 to 20 received Ad26.COV2.S at low or high dose, single or two shots; about 5 received placebo; per-sample allocation not given. Repertoires of vaccine and placebo recipients were sequenced from samples taken on day 63 after the first injection. Receptor amplification or capture employed the immunoSEQ multiplex PCR assay. TCRdb provides this immuneACCESS table in a form limited to in-frame rearrangements. Some clones are lacking; in checked studies, under half of them reflect an unresolved V gene, and why the rest are absent is not known. For this sample there are hundreds of thousands of clones; 80% to 90% appear just once. The top ten constitute approximately 12% of the sample.

This sample comprised peripheral blood, obtained in a trial of Ad26.COV2.S vaccine versus placebo. These receptors were obtained from a person aged 18-65 years who received the Ad26.COV2.S COVID-19 vaccine or a placebo.

The chain joins TRBV6-2 or TRBV6-3 to TRBJ1-1, with D perhaps TRBD1 (6 bases). The germline V gene encodes CDR1 MNHEY and CDR2 SVGEGT. The CDR3 extends over 13 amino acids. V was pared by 5 bases and J by 3 bases, with 10 bases between. CDR3 sequence (DNA): TGTGCCAGCAGTGGCGGACAGCACACTGAAGCTTTCTTT. Protein: CASSGGQHTEAFF.

This chain links TRBV19 with TRBJ1-2; 9 bases fit TRBD1. This CDR3 contains 16 residues. Germline CDR1 LNHDA, CDR2 SQIVND (reference sequence). The ends lost 4 bases at V and 6 bases at J; junction bases unmatched: 12. The CDR3 region has the DNA TGTGCCAGTAGTACAACCTACACGGGACAGGGCAATGGCTACACCTTC. This encodes CASSTTYTGQGNGYTF.

The chain links TRBV7-8 to TRBJ2-3; TRBD2 agrees at 9 bases. After removal of 5 bases from V and 2 bases from J, the junction contained 11 bases not matched to a gene. The CDR3 has 17 amino acids. Germline values: CDR1 SGHVS, CDR2 FQNEAQ. The CDR3 sequence: CASSPRFPSGDTDTQYF. DNA for the CDR3: TGTGCCAGCAGCCCCCGTTTTCCTAGCGGGGACACAGATACGCAGTATTTT.

Here the CDR3 DNA reads TGTGCCAGCAGTCCCGCGGGGACTAATGAAAAACTGTTTTTT. Translated, it gives CASSPAGTNEKLFF. The chain employs TRBV27 and TRBJ1-4; D is unresolved. The CDR3 has 14 amino acids. Germline lookup yields CDR1 MNHEY and CDR2 SMNVEV (reference sequence). Trimming shortened V by 5 bases and J by 2 bases, and 9 bases separated the two germline ends.

The rearrangement uses TRBV5-1 and TRBJ1-3; D is unresolved. Germline CDR1 is SGHRS and CDR2 is YFSETQ. The CDR3 has 15 residues. V gave up 0 bases and J gave up 3 bases, with 10 bases separating them. The CDR3 protein is CASSLGPILGNTIYF. The CDR3 nucleotides are TGCGCCAGCAGCTTGGGGCCTATCCTTGGAAACACCATATATTTT.